Listed below are T cell receptor beta chains from one sample, sequenced in a study of blood T cell repertoires in COVID-19. TCRdb's table, derived via immunoSEQ multiplex PCR, lists solely in-frame clones and lacks some. The sample lists more than 95,000 clones; around 76% were seen once. Sequenced: peripheral blood. The receptor set was obtained from a man older than 75 with COVID-19, enrolled during active disease. The conserved cysteine and the conserved F or W are not part of the CDR3 here. The order of the fields is CDR3 length, clone size, V gene, D gene, J gene, CDR3 protein. A D gene is named only where the DNA matches it firmly. Expanded clones get a size class; other rows say once, few or many, or leave the size out.

15,NA,TRBV7-2,TRBD2,TRBJ2-3,ASSLTGPRGGTDTQY
13,NA,TRBV19,TRBD1,TRBJ1-5,ASRQPGQSNQPQH
14,NA,TRBV4-3,TRBD2,TRBJ2-4,ASSQDIERGKNIQY
7,NA,TRBV2,NA,TRBJ2-7,AAGVEQY
13,NA,TRBV20-1,TRBD2,TRBJ2-1,SASWRGSWSEEQF
14,NA,TRBV10-3,TRBD1,TRBJ1-2,AISESTGGKDYGYT
14,few,TRBV9,TRBD2,TRBJ2-1,ASSVDVTSGRSEQF
13,few,TRBV25-1,NA,TRBJ1-4,ASSESQGISEKLF
12,NA,TRBV25-1,TRBD1,TRBJ1-2,ASSPVGQGGGYT
12,NA,TRBV28,TRBD1,TRBJ1-4,ASSQTGVGEKLF
13,NA,TRBV6-2/TRBV6-3,TRBD2,TRBJ2-3,ASSYGTINTDTQY
11,NA,TRBV14,TRBD1,TRBJ1-2,ASSLTGGFGYT
13,NA,TRBV28,NA,TRBJ2-7,ASSLPGGRVYEQY
10,NA,TRBV5-1,NA,TRBJ2-7,ASSLDRYEQY
14,few,TRBV5-6,NA,TRBJ1-6,ASSLGFLAENSPLH
12,NA,TRBV30,TRBD1,TRBJ1-5,AAQGTGHNQPQH
14,NA,TRBV24-1,TRBD1,TRBJ2-2,ATSDPGTVNTGELF
13,NA,TRBV19,TRBD1,TRBJ2-1,ASSMGQGTYNEQF
12,few,TRBV19,TRBD1,TRBJ1-4,ASSGDSPWEKLF
12,once,TRBV5-1,TRBD1,TRBJ2-2,ASSSRTGAGELF
11,once,TRBV2,NA,TRBJ1-2,ASSENRNSGYT
11,NA,TRBV6-4,NA,TRBJ2-2,ASSEAPQSELF
12,few,TRBV7-2,NA,TRBJ1-1,ASSARQTNTEAF
13,NA,TRBV13,NA,TRBJ2-7,ASNRSDSDFYEQY
15,NA,TRBV15,TRBD1,TRBJ2-7,ATSSPSWGTGGDEQY
14,NA,TRBV6-5,TRBD1,TRBJ2-5,ASSYWGQSPFSTQY
12,NA,TRBV7-9,TRBD1,TRBJ2-2,ASRSTGLPGELF
8,few,TRBV29-1,NA,TRBJ1-1,SVGDTEAF
11,NA,TRBV11-3,NA,TRBJ2-7,ASGSGLSYEQY